The 7 T cell receptor beta chains below come from one sample, sequenced in a study of cytomegalovirus exposure and HLA in healthy donors. The assay was immunoSEQ multiplex PCR, and TCRdb's table has in-frame clones only and misses some. The sample has under 140,000 clones, roughly nine tenths seen once; the top ten hold over 1.5%. Sequenced input: PBMCs. The receptor source for this set is a woman aged 18-29 years in good health and CMV-seronegative.

The chain links TRBV6-5 to TRBJ1-1, with D unresolved. CDR3 length equals 13 residues. The V end lost 2 bases, the J end lost 5 bases, and 9 bases lay between the germline ends. Germline V gene sequence: CDR1 MNHEY, CDR2 SVGAGI. CDR3 sequence reads: CASSYPGKTEAFF. The CDR3 DNA sequence: TGTGCCAGCAGTTACCCAGGTAAAACTGAAGCTTTCTTT.

The V and J genes are TRBV2 and TRBJ1-4; D gene unclear. The CDR3 is made up of 16 amino acids. Germline V gives CDR1 SNHLY, CDR2 FYNNEI. V dropped 3 bases and J dropped 5 bases, with 16 bases sitting between them. The CDR3 loop reads CASSEGIRRGNEKLFF. CDR3 in DNA: TGTGCCAGCAGTGAGGGAATCCGCCGGGGAAATGAAAAACTGTTTTTT.

The chain combines TRBV7-9 with TRBJ1-4; D unclear. The CDR3 spans 11 residues. Germline loops: CDR1 SEHNR, CDR2 FQNEAQ (reference sequence). The V end lost 7 bases, the J end lost 4 bases, and 4 bases lay between the germline ends. As DNA, the CDR3 is TGTGCCAGCACCAATAATGAAAAACTGTTTTTT. Translating gives CASTNNEKLFF. Using reference TRBV7-9 and TRBJ1-4 for the parts outside the CDR3, the full variable domain is DTGVSQNPRHKITKRGQNVTFRCDPISEHNRLYWYRQTLGQGPEFLTYFQNEAQLEKSRLLSDRFSAERPKGSFSTLEIQRTEQGDSAMYLCASTNNEKLFFGSGTQLSVL.

This clone appeared a few times. V and J are TRBV6-1 and TRBJ2-5, with 10 bases matching TRBD2. There are 15 residues in the CDR3. The V segment lost 4 bases and the J segment 5 bases; nucleotides outside the gene matches: 7. Per the germline V gene, CDR1 is MNHNS and CDR2 is SASEGT. The CDR3 loop is CASSVRAGGEETQYF. The CDR3 DNA follows: TGTGCCAGCAGTGTTAGAGCGGGAGGGGAGGAGACCCAGTACTTC.

The CDR3 region is CASSVTSGSPYEQYF. CDR3 nucleotide sequence: TGTGCCAGCAGTGTTACTAGCGGGAGCCCCTACGAGCAGTACTTC. The chain has TRBV28 and TRBJ2-7; 11 nucleotides align to TRBD2. V dropped 5 bases and J dropped 2; count of bases not matched to a gene: 5. This CDR3 contains 15 residues. The germline V gene encodes CDR1 MDHEN and CDR2 SYDVKM.

The chain recombines TRBV28 with TRBJ1-2; tentative D call: TRBD1 (6 bases). The CDR3 contains 13 residues. The V gene's germline CDR1 is MDHEN and CDR2 SYDVKM. V was trimmed by 8 bases and J by 4 bases, leaving 14 bases between them. In DNA, the CDR3 is TGTGCCAGCGGATCTGCAGGGGTCTATGGCTACACCTTC. Protein product: CASGSAGVYGYTF.

The chain joins TRBV5-6 to TRBJ1-5; no clear D. Germline V gene data show CDR1 as SGHDT and CDR2 as YYEEEE. The CDR3 covers 14 residues. V was cut by 4 bases and J by 2 bases, with 10 bases left in between. The CDR3 protein is CASSLGLGNQPQHF. CDR3 bases: TGTGCCAGCAGCCTGGGGTTAGGCAATCAGCCCCAGCATTTT.